One sample yielded the 25 T cell receptor beta chains listed below, sequenced in a study of response to subunit inactivated influenza vaccine (dated by TCRdb to 2016 to 2018). The library came from RT-PCR. Sequenced using an Illumina HiSeq 2500. The raw public data were reprocessed by TCRdb itself: fastp quality trimming at Q25, MiXCR clonotype calling, in-frame beta chains only. Here each entry gathers all rows of one CDR3 protein and keeps the most common genes and DNA. The sample data list some 850,000 distinct CDR3 sequences, and approximately 18% of these were observed just once. 11% of the sample goes to the ten largest clones. The material was PBMCs from blood, obtained 5 days after vaccination. These receptors came from a man in his fifties who received an inactivated influenza vaccine. Donor details come from another sample of the same person, matched by shared clones.

The rearrangement links TRBV11-3 to TRBJ2-1, with D maybe TRBD1 (5 bases). The ends were cut back, 1 base at V and 6 bases at J, with 10 bases in the middle. The CDR3 is made up of 14 amino acids. Per the germline V gene, CDR1 is SGHNT and CDR2 is YENEEA. The DNA for the CDR3 is TGTGCCAGCAGCTTAGGCAGGGTTTCCAATGAGCAGTTCTTC. Translating gives CASSLGRVSNEQFF.

The chain recombines TRBV4-3 with TRBJ2-4; the D gene is possibly TRBD1 (5 bases). Per germline, CDR1 LGHNA and CDR2 YSLEER. V was trimmed by 4 bases and J by 6 bases, leaving 13 bases between them. The length of the CDR3 is 14 residues. The CDR3, as DNA: TGCGCCAGCAGCCTGGGTGCAGGGATAAACATTCAGTACTTC. It encodes CASSLGAGINIQYF.

The table lists this clonotype with many counts. This chain connects TRBV7-2 to TRBJ2-2; TRBD1 aligns across 7 bases. The CDR3 runs to 14 residues. Trimming cost V 2 bases and J 6 bases; bases outside gene matches: 3. Germline values: CDR1 SGHTA, CDR2 FQGNSA. The CDR3 DNA sequence: TGTGCCAGCAGCTTAATTCAGGGGGCCGGGGAGCTGTTTTTT. Amino acids: CASSLIQGAGELFF.

Only a few counts were recorded for this clonotype. This chain connects TRBV5-5 to TRBJ2-2, with D tentatively TRBD1 (5 bases). V was clipped by 5 bases and J by 3 bases, with 14 bases between them. This CDR3 is built from 15 residues. Germline values: CDR1 SGHKS, CDR2 YYEKEE (reference sequence). CDR3 protein: CASRAAGAHTGELFF. The CDR3 region has the DNA TGTGCCAGCAGAGCAGCTGGGGCCCACACCGGGGAGCTGTTTTTT.

V usage is TRBV9 and J usage is TRBJ2-7, with 8 bases aligning to TRBD1. The V gene end was trimmed by 2 bases and the J gene end by 2 bases; junction bases not matched to a gene: 6. Germline values: CDR1 SGDLS, CDR2 YYNGEE. CDR3 length equals 15 residues. CDR3 bases: TGTGCCAGCAGCGTGGGACAGGCGACTACCTACGAGCAGTACTTC. This sequence encodes CASSVGQATTYEQYF. Drawing the rest from reference TRBV9 and TRBJ2-7, the complete variable domain is DSGVTQTPKHLITATGQRVTLRCSPRSGDLSVYWYQQSLDQGLQFLIQYYNGEERAKGNILERFSAQQFPDLHSELNLSSLELGDSALYFCASSVGQATTYEQYFGPGTRLTVT.

This clonotype was observed a handful of times. The rearrangement joins TRBV14 to TRBJ1-3; D gene unclear. CDR3 length: 17 residues. CDR1 and CDR2 (germline): SGHDN, FVKESK. Trimming cost V 0 bases and J 0 bases, with 12 bases left between them. The CDR3 region is CASSQEDSGPSGNTIYF. In DNA, the CDR3 is TGTGCCAGCAGCCAAGAAGATTCAGGCCCCTCTGGAAACACCATATATTTT.

V and J are TRBV7-2 and TRBJ2-7, with D possibly TRBD1 on 6 matching bases. V lost 7 bases, J lost 5 bases, and 15 bases lay in between. This CDR3 is built from 13 residues. The V gene's germline CDR1 is SGHTA and CDR2 FQGNSA. CDR3 region: CASTIQGTNEQYF. CDR3 sequence (DNA): TGTGCCAGCACCATACAGGGCACCAACGAGCAGTACTTC.

This clonotype was observed a single time. The genes are TRBV7-9 and TRBJ2-1, with 8 bases matching TRBD2. V trimming: 5 bases; J trimming: 4 bases; junction bases outside the gene matches: 7. CDR3 length equals 15 residues. The germline gives CDR1 SEHNR, CDR2 FQNEAQ (reference sequence). CDR3 loop: CASSQGLGAYNEQFF. The CDR3 DNA reads TGTGCCAGCAGCCAGGGACTAGGGGCTTACAATGAGCAGTTCTTC.

This clonotype has just a few counts. The chain uses TRBV29-1 and TRBJ1-1; TRBD1 is a possible D gene (5 bases). The germline V and J ends were trimmed by 3 bases and 5 bases, with 19 bases remaining between them. Germline assignment: CDR1 SQVTM and CDR2 ANQGSEA. The CDR3 totals 15 residues. The CDR3 here is CSVEGPGGAGTEAFF. The DNA of the CDR3 is TGCAGCGTTGAGGGGCCCGGCGGAGCTGGGACTGAAGCTTTCTTT.

This clonotype was seen a few times. The CDR3: CASSLVRIAGGLQETQYF. The CDR3 nucleotides are TGTGCCAGCAGCTTAGTCAGGATAGCGGGAGGCCTACAAGAGACCCAGTACTTC. V gene TRBV11-2 combines with J gene TRBJ2-5; TRBD2 aligns across 10 bases. Germline V gives CDR1 SGHAT, CDR2 FQNNGV. Losses at the gene ends were 1 base for V and 2 bases for J; bases not matched to a gene: 10. The CDR3 consists of 18 residues.

This clonotype occurred a few times. V gene TRBV7-8 combines with J gene TRBJ2-3; tentatively, D is TRBD1 or TRBD2 (5 bases each). This CDR3 is built from 16 residues. The V and J ends lost 5 bases and 0 bases respectively, with 15 bases between them. Germline V gene data show CDR1 as SGHVS and CDR2 as FQNEAQ. The CDR3 nucleotides are TGTGCCAGCAGCCTGATGGGCAGGGAGAGCACAGATACGCAGTATTTT. Translated: CASSLMGRESTDTQYF.

This clonotype was picked up many times. The chain employs TRBV18 and TRBJ2-1; D is perhaps TRBD1 (5 bases). CDR3 size: 15 residues. Trimming pared 5 bases from V and 8 bases from J, leaving 19 bases between. In germline, CDR1 is KGHSH, CDR2 LQKENI. CDR3 in amino acids: CASSSRTTRQHEQFF. CDR3 DNA sequence: TGTGCCAGCTCATCCCGAACCACCCGACAGCATGAGCAGTTCTTC.

This clonotype has at least ten counts. The rearrangement joins TRBV12-3 or TRBV12-4 to TRBJ2-2; D uncertain. The CDR3 runs to 14 residues. Trimming removed 6 bases at V and 1 base at J, with 9 bases between. The CDR3 loop is CASSPSLNTGELFF. The CDR3, as DNA: TGTGCCAGCAGCCCGTCCCTGAACACCGGGGAGCTGTTTTTT.

CDR3 region: CASSLATVNNEQFF. The CDR3, as DNA: TGTGCCAGCAGCCTGGCGACAGTTAACAATGAGCAGTTCTTC. The chain joins TRBV7-2 to TRBJ2-1, with a tentative D call TRBD1 (5 bases). Looked up from germline, CDR1 is SGHTA and CDR2 is FQGNSA. Trimming cost V 5 bases and J 5 bases, with 13 bases left between them. The CDR3 has 14 residues.

V gene TRBV20-1 combines with J gene TRBJ1-1, with 7 bases matching TRBD1. With V trimmed by 6 bases and J by 2 bases, 9 bases remained unmatched. The CDR3 runs to 14 residues. CDR1 is DFQATT, CDR2 SNEGSKA, per germline (reference sequence). The CDR3 sequence is CSATKGAGNTEAFF. The DNA for the CDR3 is TGCAGTGCCACAAAGGGGGCAGGCAACACTGAAGCTTTCTTT.

At least ten counts were recorded for this clonotype. The rearrangement uses TRBV7-2 and TRBJ2-3; 14 nucleotides line up with TRBD2. Germline CDR1 SGHTA, CDR2 FQGNSA. The CDR3 is 15 residues long. The junction had 4 bases not matched to a gene; V was cut back by 5 bases and J by 6 bases. The CDR3 protein is CASSQGLAGEDTQYF. CDR3 in DNA: TGTGCCAGCAGCCAGGGACTAGCGGGGGAGGATACGCAGTATTTT.

This clonotype was picked up many times. The rearrangement uses TRBV12-3 or TRBV12-4 and TRBJ2-5; no reliable D call. The CDR3 consists of 12 residues. With 5 bases removed from V and 1 base from J, the gap between germline ends came to 5 bases. The CDR3 spells CASSTTQETQYF. CDR3 in DNA: TGTGCCAGCAGTACCACCCAAGAGACCCAGTACTTC.

This chain connects TRBV30 to TRBJ2-3; 7 positions match TRBD1. V was clipped by 5 bases and J by 2 bases; unmatched bases: 1. Germline CDR1 and CDR2: GTSNPN and SVGIG (reference sequence). This CDR3 contains 12 residues. This CDR3 is CAWDRDTDTQYF. Written as DNA, the CDR3 is TGTGCCTGGGACAGGGACACAGATACGCAGTATTTT.

This clonotype was seen only a few times. The V and J genes are TRBV7-2 and TRBJ2-5, with D possibly TRBD2 on 7 matching bases. The CDR3 is made up of 15 amino acids. Trimming took 3 bases from V and 5 from J, leaving 16 bases between them. The germline CDR1 and CDR2 sequences are SGHTA and FQGNSA. This CDR3 is CASSFNLGGAETQYF. CDR3 sequence (DNA): TGTGCCAGCAGCTTCAACTTGGGGGGGGCGGAGACCCAGTACTTC.

This clonotype appeared a few times. As DNA, the CDR3 is TGTGCCAGCAGTTTATGGAGCGGGAGGGGTGGCAATGAGCAGTTCTTC. This codes for CASSLWSGRGGNEQFF. The chain joins TRBV27 to TRBJ2-1, with TRBD2 identical over 10 bases. The CDR3 loop spans 16 amino acids. V was pared by 1 base and J by 6 bases, with 6 bases of the junction left unmatched. The V gene's germline CDR1 is MNHEY and CDR2 SMNVEV (reference sequence).

This clonotype was seen many times. The rearrangement joins TRBV7-2 to TRBJ2-2; no reliable D call. The germline V gene encodes CDR1 SGHTA and CDR2 FQGNSA. The CDR3 has 14 residues. Trimming removed 6 bases from V and 5 bases from J, with 13 bases in between. The CDR3 nucleotides are TGTGCCAGCAGTTTGGTGCGTGGGACCGGGGAGCTGTTTTTT. It is translated as CASSLVRGTGELFF. Complete variable domain (other parts from reference TRBV7-2 and TRBJ2-2): GAGVSQSPSNKVTEKGKDVELRCDPISGHTALYWYRQSLGQGLEFLIYFQGNSAPDKSGLPSDRFSAERTGGSVSTLTIQRTQQEDSAVYLCASSLVRGTGELFFGEGSRLTVL.

This clonotype has a handful of counts. The chain combines TRBV4-1 with TRBJ2-3, with TRBD2 as a possible D gene (5 bases). The CDR3 consists of 14 residues. V dropped 0 bases and J dropped 10 bases, with 14 bases sitting between them. In germline, CDR1 is MGHRA, CDR2 YSYEKL. The CDR3 reads CASSQEPTSSSQYF. The CDR3 nucleotides are TGCGCCAGCAGCCAAGAACCCACTAGTTCGTCGCAGTATTTT.

This clonotype appeared a few times. The J gene is TRBJ2-1, the V gene TRBV20-1, with TRBD2 matching 8 bases. Germline V gene lookup returns CDR1 DFQATT and CDR2 SNEGSKA (reference sequence). With V trimmed by 3 bases and J by 7 bases, 8 bases remained unmatched. The CDR3 loop spans 14 amino acids. CDR3 sequence (DNA): TGCAGTGCTAGTCTAGCGGGCGATTGGAATGAGCAGTTCTTC. Translation: CSASLAGDWNEQFF.

The chain couples TRBV19 to TRBJ2-6; D gene unclear. The CDR3 spans 15 residues. Trimming cost V 7 bases and J 2 bases, with 12 bases left between them. The germline CDR1 and CDR2 sequences are LNHDA and SQIVND (reference sequence). CDR3 sequence reads: CASIPTAAGANVLTF. DNA for the CDR3: TGTGCCAGTATCCCCACGGCAGCTGGGGCCAACGTCCTGACTTTC.

V is TRBV4-3 and J is TRBJ2-5; a weak D match, TRBD1 (6 bases). Germline values: CDR1 LGHNA, CDR2 YSLEER. This CDR3 is built from 15 residues. Trimming removed 4 bases at V and 4 bases at J, with 16 bases between. The CDR3 nucleotides are TGCGCCAGCAGCCGAACACGGGACACTCCAGAGACCCAGTACTTC. Translating gives CASSRTRDTPETQYF.